This T cell receptor (beta chain) was documented in a study of cytomegalovirus exposure and HLA in healthy donors. Study-level background: Per a later analysis, the approximately 700 first-cohort and about 120 validation repertoires shared one platform. Regarding the study as a whole: The TCR clusters that emerged in the first cohort tended, a later analysis found, to co-occur in the 110 or so validation repertoires. Generally TCR sequences proved uncommon, though certain public TCRs appeared in numerous donors.

Assay: immunoSEQ multiplex PCR; the TCRdb copy retains only in-frame clones and omits some. This sample has fewer than 200,000 clones, with roughly 89% found just once. In the case of this clone: What it recognizes is unknown.

This CDR3 is 14 amino acids long. Germline CDR1 MNHNY, CDR2 SVGAGI (reference sequence). V dropped 0 bases and J dropped 3 bases, with 9 bases sitting between them. The donors were part of the validation cohort of 100 to 150 subjects. That cohort was separate from the first cohort, which comprised 550 to 750 subjects. The rearrangement joins TRBV6-6 to TRBJ2-7; the D gene is possibly TRBD2 (7 bases). The TCR comes from a young man in good health and CMV-seropositive. Input material: PBMCs. CDR3 DNA: TGTGCCAGCAGTTACTCCGGGGGGCTCTACGAGCAGTACTTC. Protein: CASSYSGGLYEQYF.